The 24 T cell receptor beta chains in this list originate from one sample, sequenced in a study of blood T cell repertoires in COVID-19. Sequencing was performed with immunoSEQ multiplex PCR; in TCRdb, only in-frame clones are kept and a portion is missing. The sample yields 400,000 to 450,000 clones, 89% seen once. The sample taken for sequencing was peripheral blood. Receptors originate from a woman in her 40s with COVID-19, enrolled during active disease.

DNA for the CDR3: TGTGCCAGCAGCCCTGGGGGGAGGGTGAACACCGGGGAGCTGTTTTTT. It is translated as CASSPGGRVNTGELFF. The gene calls are TRBV6-2 or TRBV6-3 and TRBJ2-2; TRBD2 matches 7 bases. In germline, CDR1 is MNHEY, CDR2 SVGEGT. V dropped 6 bases and J dropped 1; count of bases not matched to a gene: 8. The CDR3 consists of 16 residues.

The chain employs TRBV12-3 or TRBV12-4 and TRBJ2-3; D not resolved. The CDR3 extends over 10 amino acids. The ends were cut back, 5 bases at V and 9 bases at J, with 6 bases in the middle. CDR3 loop: CASSVGTQYF. The CDR3 DNA sequence: TGTGCCAGCAGTGTCGGGACGCAGTATTTT.

This chain uses TRBV6-5 with TRBJ1-6, with 9 nucleotides matching TRBD1. Germline trimming cut 4 bases from V and 6 bases from J; bases unmatched to any gene: 7. The CDR3 has 16 residues. Germline V gene lookup returns CDR1 MNHEY and CDR2 SVGAGI. The CDR3 spells CASSSRQGVLNSPLHF. The DNA for the CDR3 is TGTGCCAGCAGTTCCCGACAGGGGGTCCTTAATTCACCCCTCCACTTT.

The gene calls are TRBV29-1 and TRBJ2-1, with D possibly matching TRBD2 (7 bases). The V gene's germline CDR1 is SQVTM and CDR2 ANQGSEA. CDR3 length: 14 residues. V dropped 5 bases and J dropped 9 bases, with 20 bases sitting between them. As DNA, the CDR3 is TGCAGCGTTCAGACTGGCGGGGGCCCAAGTGAGCAGTTCTTC. It codes for CSVQTGGGPSEQFF.

This chain uses TRBV7-9 with TRBJ1-2; D not certain. CDR1 SEHNR and CDR2 FQNEAQ come from the germline V gene (reference sequence). The CDR3 has 10 residues. The V end was cut by 4 bases, the J end by 8 bases, with 5 bases between. CDR3 DNA sequence: TGTGCCAGCAGCTCCCTAGGCTACACCTTC. This codes for CASSSLGYTF.

The rearrangement uses TRBV7-8 and TRBJ1-1; D unresolved. CDR1 and CDR2 from the germline V gene are SGHVS and FQNEAQ. The CDR3 runs to 15 residues. V lost 2 bases and J 4 bases, leaving 14 bases between the germline ends. In nucleotides, the CDR3 is TGTGCCAGCAGCTTACGGCGGCCAGCGAGCACTGAAGCTTTCTTT. It yields the protein CASSLRRPASTEAFF.

In its sample, this clone was seen once. The V and J genes are TRBV4-1 and TRBJ1-1; D perhaps matches TRBD1 (5 bases). The CDR3 has 14 residues. V was pared by 1 base and J by 6 bases, with 12 bases between. CDR1 is MGHRA and CDR2 is YSYEKL in the germline V gene. The CDR3 region is CASSQVGDGAEAFF. DNA for the CDR3: TGCGCCAGCAGCCAAGTAGGGGATGGGGCTGAAGCTTTCTTT.

V and J are TRBV30 and TRBJ2-5; D gene uncertain. Germline assignment: CDR1 GTSNPN and CDR2 SVGIG (reference sequence). The CDR3 contains 11 residues. With 1 base removed from V and 10 bases from J, the gap between germline ends came to 10 bases. The CDR3 is CAWSEAAGQYF. For the CDR3, the DNA is TGTGCCTGGAGTGAGGCCGCAGGCCAGTACTTC.

This chain uses TRBV19 with TRBJ2-3, with a tentative D call TRBD2 (5 bases). The length of the CDR3 is 17 residues. With 3 bases removed from V and 2 bases from J, the gap between germline ends came to 18 bases. Germline V lookup: CDR1 LNHDA, CDR2 SQIVND (reference sequence). This chain's CDR3 is CASSMRLMRAITDTQYF. The DNA for the CDR3 is TGTGCCAGTAGTATGCGGCTTATGCGGGCTATCACAGATACGCAGTATTTT.

The chain links TRBV24-1 to TRBJ2-7, with 10 bases fitting TRBD2. J lost 2 bases, V lost 4 bases, and 13 bases had no gene match. The length of the CDR3 is 18 residues. The germline V gene has CDR1 KGHDR and CDR2 SFDVKD. CDR3 nucleotides: TGTGCCACCAGTGACACGGGGACAGATAGCGGGAGGACCTACGAGCAGTACTTC. It yields the protein CATSDTGTDSGRTYEQYF.

The V and J genes are TRBV5-1 and TRBJ2-1, with TRBD2 identical over 15 bases. The germline gives CDR1 SGHRS, CDR2 YFSETQ. The V gene end was trimmed by 4 bases and the J gene end by 0 bases; junction bases not matched to a gene: 11. CDR3 size: 20 residues. The CDR3 reads CASSLRPGLAGGRSYNEQFF. DNA of the CDR3: TGCGCCAGCAGCCTACGACCGGGACTAGCGGGAGGTCGCTCCTACAATGAGCAGTTCTTC.

J is TRBJ2-3 and V is TRBV5-1; weak D call: TRBD2 (6 bases). The V and J ends lost 8 bases and 1 base respectively, with 17 bases between them. This CDR3 is built from 15 residues. Germline V gene data show CDR1 as SGHRS and CDR2 as YFSETQ. CDR3 sequence: CASWTDPGGTDTQYF. In nucleotides, the CDR3 is TGCGCCAGTTGGACGGACCCGGGGGGCACAGATACGCAGTATTTT.

The gene calls are TRBV2 and TRBJ1-3; the match to TRBD1 covers 9 bases. V lost 8 bases to trimming and J lost 4 bases; unmatched junction nucleotides: 9. From germline, CDR1 is SNHLY and CDR2 FYNNEI. The CDR3 extends over 15 amino acids. CDR3: CASRSTGGSGNTIYF. The CDR3 DNA sequence: TGTGCCAGCCGTTCTACAGGGGGCTCCGGAAACACCATATATTTT.

J is TRBJ1-1 and V is TRBV29-1; weak D call: TRBD1 (5 bases). V lost 7 bases to trimming and J lost 4 bases, with 16 bases between them. In germline, CDR1 is SQVTM, CDR2 ANQGSEA. The CDR3 runs 13 residues. CDR3 bases: TGCAGCGGGGGTGGAGGGGAGCGCACTGAAGCTTTCTTT. Protein product: CSGGGGERTEAFF. Based on the CDR3 plus reference TRBV29-1 and TRBJ1-1, the full variable domain is SAVISQKPSRDICQRGTSLTIQCQVDSQVTMMFWYRQQPGQSLTLIATANQGSEATYESGFVIDKFPISRPNLTFSTLTVSNMSPEDSSIYLCSGGGGERTEAFFGQGTRLTVV.

This chain connects TRBV29-1 to TRBJ1-2; a possible D gene is TRBD1 (5 bases). V shed 4 bases and J shed 6 bases, with 12 bases lying between them. The CDR3 totals 12 residues. Germline V lookup: CDR1 SQVTM, CDR2 ANQGSEA. CDR3 loop: CSVVQGSDGYTF. CDR3 nucleotides: TGCAGCGTTGTCCAGGGATCTGATGGCTACACCTTC. The whole variable domain, remainder taken from reference TRBV29-1 and TRBJ1-2, is SAVISQKPSRDICQRGTSLTIQCQVDSQVTMMFWYRQQPGQSLTLIATANQGSEATYESGFVIDKFPISRPNLTFSTLTVSNMSPEDSSIYLCSVVQGSDGYTFGSGTRLTVV.

The rearrangement joins TRBV19 to TRBJ2-2; D not certain. Germline CDR1 reads LNHDA; CDR2 reads SQIVND (reference sequence). V dropped 8 bases and J dropped 0 bases, with 7 bases sitting between them. The CDR3 length is 13 residues. For the CDR3, the DNA is TGTGCCAGTCGGCGGACGAACACCGGGGAGCTGTTTTTT. It codes for CASRRTNTGELFF.

V gene TRBV4-1 combines with J gene TRBJ1-2; maybe TRBD1 (5 bases). This CDR3 is 16 amino acids long. Germline V gene data show CDR1 as MGHRA and CDR2 as YSYEKL. Trimming pared 3 bases from V and 8 bases from J, leaving 22 bases between. The CDR3 DNA sequence: TGCGCCAGCAGCCACACAGGAAGGGCCCCGTTAAGGGGCTACACCTTC. Its protein is CASSHTGRAPLRGYTF.

V gene TRBV28 combines with J gene TRBJ1-6, with 9 bases fitting TRBD1. The length of the CDR3 is 15 residues. Germline CDR1 is MDHEN and CDR2 is SYDVKM. V gave up 2 bases and J gave up 10 bases; unmatched junction bases: 6. The CDR3 nucleotides are TGTGCCAGCAGTTTAGTTCCGGGACAGGGATCACCCCTCCACTTT. Translated, it gives CASSLVPGQGSPLHF.

This rearrangement joins TRBV2 to TRBJ2-5; 8 bases agree with TRBD1. This CDR3 region has 15 residues. Germline-derived CDR1 and CDR2 are SNHLY and FYNNEI. Losses at the gene ends were 8 bases for V and 2 bases for J; bases not matched to a gene: 10. The CDR3 coding sequence is TGTGCCAGCGGATGGGGCAACAGGGGGCAAGAGACCCAGTACTTC. This codes for CASGWGNRGQETQYF.

This clone occurred once. The chain has TRBV7-2 and TRBJ2-2, with TRBD1 matching 7 bases. In germline, CDR1 is SGHTA, CDR2 FQGNSA. V lost 4 bases, J lost 5 bases, and 4 bases stayed unmatched. This CDR3 is built from 14 residues. CDR3 coding DNA: TGTGCCAGCAGCTCATACAGGGGAACCGGGGAGCTGTTTTTT. Translating gives CASSSYRGTGELFF.

V usage is TRBV27 and J usage is TRBJ1-6, with a tentative D call TRBD1 (5 bases). Germline values: CDR1 MNHEY, CDR2 SMNVEV (reference sequence). This CDR3 is built from 14 residues. Trimming shortened V by 6 bases and J by 10 bases, and 16 bases separated the two germline ends. The CDR3 spells CASRSRDFESPLHF. CDR3 nucleotide sequence: TGTGCCAGCAGATCCCGGGACTTCGAATCACCCCTCCACTTT.

The gene calls are TRBV5-1 and TRBJ2-2, with TRBD1 identical over 7 bases. CDR3 length: 15 amino acids. CDR1 and CDR2 from the germline V gene are SGHRS and YFSETQ. With V trimmed by 4 bases and J by 3 bases, 6 bases remained unmatched. CDR3 in DNA: TGCGCCAGCAGCCACCGACAGGGCGACACCGGGGAGCTGTTTTTT. It yields the protein CASSHRQGDTGELFF. Supplemented by reference TRBV5-1 and TRBJ2-2, the full variable domain reads KAGVTQTPRYLIKTRGQQVTLSCSPISGHRSVSWYQQTPGQGLQFLFEYFSETQRNKGNFPGRFSGRQFSNSRSEMNVSTLELGDSALYLCASSHRQGDTGELFFGEGSRLTVL.

The chain couples TRBV4-3 to TRBJ1-4, with a possible D match to TRBD1 (5 bases). Germline V gives CDR1 LGHNA, CDR2 YSLEER. V was clipped by 1 base and J by 1 base, with 13 bases between them. CDR3 size: 17 residues. The DNA for the CDR3 is TGCGCCAGCAGCCAAGGTCCCCGGGGGGAAACTAATGAAAAACTGTTTTTT. It specifies CASSQGPRGETNEKLFF.

This chain links TRBV27 with TRBJ2-3; 9 positions agree with TRBD1. This CDR3 region has 18 residues. Germline-derived CDR1 and CDR2 are MNHEY and SMNVEV (reference sequence). Trimming took 10 bases from V and 1 from J; bases not matched to a gene: 18. CDR3 bases: TGTGCCATCCCGAGGCCCCGCCGGGACAGGGAACGCACAGATACGCAGTATTTT. Amino acids: CAIPRPRRDRERTDTQYF.